The entry below gives a single TCR beta chain sequence along with its context. V lost 2 bases, J lost 5 bases, and 12 bases lay in between. The CDR3 has 14 residues. Germline values: CDR1 ENHRY, CDR2 SYGVKD. The sample is drawn from a study of shared clonotypes between healthy human individuals. For the study at large: A couple of women and a few men aged 18 to 49 served as donors.

Generated by immunoSEQ multiplex PCR, the TCRdb table keeps only in-frame clones and is missing some. This sample has millions of clones, with 90% to 95% found just once. Recent vaccinations or acute infections were absent in the healthy HIV-negative adult donors. The chain links TRBV10-3 to TRBJ1-2; D ambiguous. Sequencing input: naive CD4+ T cells from PBMCs. Described subset: CD45RA+ positively selected. The sequence derives from a man aged 18 to 35 in good health. Some clones in this sample may be carry-over from other donors' samples. CDR3 sequence: CAISEGSVSYGYTF. For the CDR3, the DNA is TGTGCCATCAGTGAGGGGTCCGTCTCGTATGGCTACACCTTC.